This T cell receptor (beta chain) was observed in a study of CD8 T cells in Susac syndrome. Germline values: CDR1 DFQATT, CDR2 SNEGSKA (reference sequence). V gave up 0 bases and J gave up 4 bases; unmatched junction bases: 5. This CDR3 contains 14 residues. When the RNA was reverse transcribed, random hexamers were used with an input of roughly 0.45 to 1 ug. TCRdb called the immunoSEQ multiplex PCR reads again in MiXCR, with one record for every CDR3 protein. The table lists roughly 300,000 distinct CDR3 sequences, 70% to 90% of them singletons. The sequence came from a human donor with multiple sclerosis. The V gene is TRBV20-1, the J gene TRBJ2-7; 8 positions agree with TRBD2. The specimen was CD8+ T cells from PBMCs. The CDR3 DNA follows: TGCAGTGCTAGAGATCGGGAGGGCCAGTACGAGCAGTACTTC. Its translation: CSARDREGQYEQYF.